A selection of T cell receptor beta chains follows, all from one sample in a study of T cell clones after liver transplantation. Libraries were prepared by immunoSEQ multiplex PCR; TCRdb keeps only in-frame clonotypes and omits some of them. The data show more than 95,000 clones, with 82% seen just once and 0.99% held by the top ten. Specimen: CD4+ T cells from blood, collected before liver transplant. The receptors derive from a human donor who received a liver transplant. Each CDR3 is given with its conserved first and last residue. D genes are given only for firm matches. Some rows mark clone size as missing; the rest say once, few, many or name a class of expanded clone.

D,V,J,size,CDR3,DNA
-,TRBV19,TRBJ1-2,few,CASKKQSYGYTF,TGTGCCAGTAAAAAACAGAGCTATGGCTACACCTTC
-,TRBV5-8,TRBJ1-2,-,CASSAYYGYTF,TGTGCCAGCAGCGCTTACTATGGCTACACCTTC
TRBD1,TRBV5-4,TRBJ2-2,few,CASSFPGTGSTGELFF,TGTGCCAGCAGCTTTCCAGGGACAGGCAGCACCGGGGAGCTGTTTTTT
-,TRBV5-8,TRBJ1-2,-,CASSWGGGSYGYTF,TGTGCCAGCAGCTGGGGAGGCGGTTCTTATGGCTACACCTTC
TRBD2,TRBV27,TRBJ2-2,once,CASTRTGLGSTNTGELFF,TGTGCCAGCACTCGAACGGGACTAGGCAGTACGAACACCGGGGAGCTGTTTTTT
-,TRBV6-1,TRBJ1-1,once,CASSEGQYHTEAFF,TGTGCCAGCAGTGAAGGTCAGTACCACACTGAAGCTTTCTTT
-,TRBV19,TRBJ2-3,-,CASSIRDTDTQYF,TGTGCCAGTAGTATACGGGACACAGATACGCAGTATTTT
TRBD2,TRBV12-5,TRBJ2-3,-,CASGSGTSGRTDTQYF,TGTGCTAGTGGTAGCGGGACTAGCGGGAGAACAGATACGCAGTATTTT
TRBD1,TRBV19,TRBJ1-2,-,CASRQQGPLVGYTF,TGTGCCAGTAGACAACAGGGGCCCCTAGTGGGCTACACCTTC
-,TRBV9,TRBJ2-5,-,CASSWAANKETQYF,TGTGCCAGCAGCTGGGCAGCGAATAAAGAGACCCAGTACTTC
-,TRBV15,TRBJ1-4,once,CATSREHGASEKLFF,TGTGCCACCAGCAGAGAACATGGGGCGAGTGAAAAACTGTTTTTT
TRBD1,TRBV19,TRBJ1-5,few,CASRRTGNSNQPQHF,TGTGCCAGCAGACGGACAGGAAATAGCAATCAGCCCCAGCATTTT
-,TRBV6-5,TRBJ1-1,-,CASSYDLLKRAFF,TGTGCCAGCAGTTACGACCTCCTCAAGCGGGCTTTCTTT
-,TRBV6-6,TRBJ1-1,few,CASTQGTPEGAFF,TGTGCCAGCACCCAAGGCACCCCGGAGGGGGCTTTCTTT
TRBD1,TRBV2,TRBJ1-3,-,CASSRRDSLSGNTIYF,TGTGCCAGCAGTCGCCGGGACAGCCTCTCTGGAAACACCATATATTTT
-,TRBV30,TRBJ2-7,once,CAWSVAGEQYF,TGTGCCTGGAGTGTAGCTGGTGAGCAGTACTTC
-,TRBV7-7,TRBJ2-2,-,CASSSGRGPNTGELFF,TGTGCCAGCAGCTCCGGCCGGGGCCCGAACACCGGGGAGCTGTTTTTT
TRBD1,TRBV30,TRBJ2-7,-,CAWSVGTGPYEQYF,TGTGCCTGGAGTGTGGGGACAGGGCCCTACGAGCAGTACTTC
TRBD2,TRBV5-1,TRBJ2-3,-,CASSLVASGNPDTQYF,TGCGCCAGCAGCTTGGTGGCTAGCGGGAATCCAGATACGCAGTATTTT
-,TRBV14,TRBJ1-2,-,CASSQGGGGGYTF,TGTGCCAGCAGCCAGGGTGGGGGCGGCGGCTACACCTTC
TRBD1,TRBV7-9,TRBJ2-2,-,CASSPRTGVGELFF,TGTGCCAGCAGCCCGAGGACAGGGGTCGGGGAGCTGTTTTTT
-,TRBV4-1,TRBJ1-5,-,CASSQEGGSFYQPQHF,TGCGCCAGCAGCCAAGAGGGCGGCAGCTTTTATCAGCCCCAGCATTTT
-,TRBV20-1,TRBJ1-5,few,CSARAGEPQHF,TGCAGTGCTCGTGCCGGGGAGCCCCAGCATTTT
-,TRBV27,TRBJ2-5,-,CASSGNQETQYF,TGTGCCAGCAGTGGAAACCAAGAGACCCAGTACTTC
TRBD1,TRBV18,TRBJ2-5,-,CASSPPGQGQETQYF,TGTGCCAGCTCACCACCGGGACAGGGCCAAGAGACCCAGTACTTC
TRBD1,TRBV6-6,TRBJ2-1,-,CASSSDRAYNEQFF,TGTGCCAGCAGCAGCGACAGGGCTTACAATGAGCAGTTCTTC
-,TRBV20-1,TRBJ1-1,few,CSAVLNTEAFF,TGCAGTGCTGTACTAAACACTGAAGCTTTCTTT
TRBD1,TRBV28,TRBJ1-1,-,CASKGTGELNTEAFF,TGTGCCAGTAAAGGGACAGGGGAATTGAACACTGAAGCTTTCTTT
-,TRBV6-1,TRBJ1-5,-,CASSEGLGQPQHF,TGTGCCAGCAGTGAGGGATTAGGACAGCCCCAGCATTTT
TRBD2,TRBV4-2,TRBJ2-7,-,CASSQSSGGVEYF,TGTGCCAGCAGCCAGTCTAGCGGGGGAGTAGAGTACTTC
-,TRBV6-6,TRBJ2-4,-,CASRDTRGAKNIQYF,TGTGCCAGCAGAGACACTAGGGGAGCCAAAAACATTCAGTACTTC
-,TRBV7-2,TRBJ1-2,once,CASSPLGAGHSYGYTF,TGTGCCAGCAGCCCTCTAGGGGCAGGGCATAGTTATGGCTACACCTTC
TRBD2,TRBV9,TRBJ2-1,-,CASSEPSGSEQFF,TGTGCCAGCAGCGAACCTAGCGGGAGCGAGCAGTTCTTC
-,TRBV25-1,TRBJ1-2,-,CASSESFRAGGYTF,TGTGCCAGCAGTGAATCTTTCAGGGCAGGGGGCTACACCTTC
TRBD2,TRBV5-1,TRBJ2-1,-,CASSPKPTSGGYNEQFF,TGCGCCAGCAGCCCAAAGCCGACTAGCGGGGGCTACAATGAGCAGTTCTTC